Below are 9 T cell receptor beta chains sequenced from a single sample in a study of blood T cells in healthy people across ages. A sample-barcoded 5' primer and a J-beta primer mix were used in a second PCR of about 7 to 12 cycles. TCRdb fed the 5' RACE reads into MiXCR, producing one record per CDR3 protein. The sample holds hundreds of thousands of distinct CDR3 sequences, around 46% seen once. Sequencing was done on a sample of blood. The receptors shown here come from a man in his thirties or forties in good health.

The chain is built from TRBV13 and TRBJ1-6, with a possible D match to TRBD1 (6 bases). The CDR3 is 14 amino acids. Per the germline V gene, CDR1 is PRHDT and CDR2 is FYEKMQ (reference sequence). Deletions cut 5 bases from V and 9 bases from J, with 14 bases between. The CDR3 coding sequence is TGTGCCAGCAGCAAGGGGGGGGGTACTTCACCCCTCCACTTT. It codes for CASSKGGGTSPLHF.

The chain carries TRBV5-1 and TRBJ2-3, with D tentatively TRBD1 (5 bases). This CDR3 has 16 amino acids. Trimming took 0 bases from V and 5 from J, leaving 16 bases between them. Germline V gene sequence: CDR1 SGHRS, CDR2 YFSETQ. DNA of the CDR3: TGCGCCAGCAGCTTGGTTACAGGTCAGGTCGTAGATACGCAGTATTTT. Amino acids: CASSLVTGQVVDTQYF.

This clonotype was seen only once. The CDR3 sequence: CATAGSYNEQYF. The CDR3 nucleotides read TGCGCCACTGCGGGGAGCTACAATGAGCAGTACTTC. The chain uses TRBV4-1 and TRBJ2-7, with a tentative D call TRBD2 (6 bases). V was shortened by 10 bases and J by 7 bases, with 17 bases between the two germline ends. Germline-derived CDR1 and CDR2 are MGHRA and YSYEKL. The CDR3 is 12 amino acids.

Comment on this clonotype: Compared with germline, one end of the junction differs, possibly owing to a read error. The chain carries TRBV27 and TRBJ2-3; D possibly corresponds to TRBD1 (5 bases). The germline V gene has CDR1 MNHEY and CDR2 SMNVEV (reference sequence). This CDR3 comprises 16 residues. CDR3 amino acids: CASGLLGQGKADTQYF. The CDR3, as DNA: TGTGCCAGCGGTTTATTAGGGCAGGGTAAGGCCGATACGCAGTATTTT.

The gene calls are TRBV6-5 and TRBJ2-5; D perhaps matches TRBD1 (6 bases). Germline CDR1 is MNHEY and CDR2 is SVGAGI. V was clipped by 2 bases and J by 5 bases, with 21 bases between them. The length of the CDR3 is 17 residues. CDR3 amino acids: CASSYLTETGPRETQYF. The CDR3 DNA reads as TGTGCCAGCAGTTACCTCACCGAGACAGGACCCAGGGAGACCCAGTACTTC.

This clonotype was seen a few times. V gene TRBV15 combines with J gene TRBJ2-5, with D perhaps matching TRBD1 (5 bases). Germline CDR1 LNHNV, CDR2 YYDKDF (reference sequence). This CDR3 is built from 13 residues. V was clipped by 6 bases and J by 1 base, with 9 bases between them. DNA for the CDR3: TGTGCCACCAGATCGACAGCCCAAGAGACCCAGTACTTC. Its translation: CATRSTAQETQYF.

This clonotype has more than one count but fewer than ten. This chain uses TRBV9 with TRBJ1-2; D is uncertain. CDR1 is SGDLS, CDR2 YYNGEE, per germline. V lost 0 bases, J lost 6 bases, and 9 bases lay in between. There are 13 residues in the CDR3. The CDR3: CASSVGDFDGYTF. CDR3 nucleotides: TGTGCCAGCAGCGTAGGTGATTTCGATGGCTACACCTTC.

The gene calls are TRBV5-1 and TRBJ2-1; D may be TRBD1 (5 bases). V lost 5 bases, J lost 5 bases, and 11 bases lay in between. The CDR3 runs 13 residues. Germline V CDR1 and CDR2: SGHRS, YFSETQ. CDR3 residues: CASRGQLDNEQFF. Written as DNA, the CDR3 is TGCGCCAGCAGAGGACAACTGGACAATGAGCAGTTCTTC.

This chain joins TRBV7-3 and TRBJ2-5, with D possibly matching TRBD1 (5 bases). Trimming removed 3 bases from V and 5 bases from J, with 16 bases in between. Germline lookup yields CDR1 SGHTA and CDR2 FQGTGA. The CDR3 loop spans 15 amino acids. The CDR3 spells CASSFQGSPGETQYF. The DNA for the CDR3 is TGTGCCAGCAGCTTTCAGGGAAGCCCCGGGGAGACCCAGTACTTC.